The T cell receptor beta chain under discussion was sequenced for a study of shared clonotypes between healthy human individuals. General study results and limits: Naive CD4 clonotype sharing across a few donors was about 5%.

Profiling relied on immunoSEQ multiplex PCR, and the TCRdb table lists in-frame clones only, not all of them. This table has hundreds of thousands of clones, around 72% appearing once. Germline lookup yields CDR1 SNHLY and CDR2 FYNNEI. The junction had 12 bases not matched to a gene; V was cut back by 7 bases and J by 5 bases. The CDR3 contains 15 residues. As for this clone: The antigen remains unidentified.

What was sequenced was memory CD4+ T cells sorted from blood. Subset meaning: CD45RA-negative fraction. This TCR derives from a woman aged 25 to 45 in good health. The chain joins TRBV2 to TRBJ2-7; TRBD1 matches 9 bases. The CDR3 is CASITGGAGSDEQYF. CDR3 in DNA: TGTGCCAGCATTACAGGGGGCGCGGGTTCTGACGAGCAGTACTTC.